Each of the 27 T cell receptor delta chains below was sequenced from the same sample in a study of Vδ1+ human thymocytes. These receptors' antigens are unknown. The template was reverse-transcribed extracted RNA. CDR3 amplicons came from multiplex PCR with pooled V-gene forward and constant-region reverse primers. TCRdb reanalysed the multiplex PCR reads with CATT. The sample lists 24,000 or so delta-chain clones, approximately 30% occurring once. Study-level results: Thymic TRG and TRD repertoires appeared highly polyclonal.

The sequencing sample was made of Vdelta1+ gamma-delta thymocytes from the thymus. Indicated subset: FACS-sorted CD3+ TCRalphabeta- TCRVdelta1+ TCRVdelta2- thymocytes. All receptors come from a boy under two years old who had congenital heart surgery.

This clone ranks as medium-sized. This sample also contains other DNA sequences that code for the same CDR3. V is TRDV2 and J is TRDJ3; possibly TRDD3 for D (6 bases). The V end lost 1 base, the J end lost 2 bases, and 20 bases lay between the germline ends. The CDR3 has 20 residues. Per germline, CDR1 GEAIGNYY and CDR2 EKD. The CDR3 DNA reads TGTGCCTGTGACACTTATGGGCTTTCTGACTGGGCCTGGGACACCCGACAGATGTTTTTC. Translated, it gives CACDTYGLSDWAWDTRQMFF.

Of note for this clone: This is likely an artifact of a read error, given a far larger clone one base away. The J gene is TRDJ1, the V gene TRDV2; 9 bases are shared with TRDD2. Trimming at V came to 3 bases and at J to 10 bases, leaving 11 bases not matched to a gene. This CDR3 contains 14 residues. The germline CDR1 and CDR2 sequences are GEAIGNYY and EKD. CDR3 protein: CACDRPLPTGILIF. The CDR3 DNA reads TGTGCCTGTGACCGACCCCTTCCTACCGGTATACTCATCTTT.

For this clone: It may be a read error: a sequence one base away is much more abundant. The genes are TRDV2 and TRDJ3, with D perhaps matching TRDD3 (5 bases). The CDR3 is 20 residues long. Germline V lookup: CDR1 GEAIGNYY, CDR2 EKD. The CDR3 loop is CACDPIGMGSLSWDTRPMFF. The CDR3 DNA is TGTGCCTGTGATCCCATCGGTATGGGATCCCTCTCCTGGGACACCCGACCGATGTTTTTC.

A note on this clone: Other nucleotide sequences in the sample specify the same CDR3. This chain uses TRDV1 with TRDJ1, with a possible D match to TRDD2 (9 bases). Trimming shortened V by 5 bases and J by 2 bases, and 24 bases separated the two germline ends. Germline loops: CDR1 TSWWSYY, CDR2 QGS. This CDR3 region has 18 residues. As DNA, the CDR3 is TGTGCTCTTGGGCCGCCTTCCTACTGGGGGCTACGGACCGATAAACTCATCTTT. Protein product: CALGPPSYWGLRTDKLIF.

The rearrangement links TRDV1 to TRDJ1; 10 nucleotides align to TRDD3. Germline values: CDR1 TSWWSYY, CDR2 QGS. The CDR3 covers 22 residues. With V trimmed by 0 bases and J by 3 bases, 22 bases remained unmatched. The CDR3 nucleotides are TGTGCTCTTGGGGAACTCACGGCCCAACTGGGGGATTGCTCCCCCGTAGCCGATAAACTCATCTTT. It codes for CALGELTAQLGDCSPVADKLIF.

This clone was counted a few times. This rearrangement joins TRDV1 to TRDJ1; 10 nucleotides agree with TRDD3. Losses at the gene ends were 2 bases for V and 2 bases for J; bases not matched to a gene: 20. The CDR3 spans 21 residues. Germline loops: CDR1 TSWWSYY, CDR2 QGS. DNA of the CDR3: TGTGCTCTTGGGGAAGATTTGACTTCCTACTTAACTGGGGGATCGACCGATAAACTCATCTTT. Translating it yields CALGEDLTSYLTGGSTDKLIF.

In regard to this clone: This clone may be a read error of a much larger clone one base away. The genes are TRDV1 and TRDJ1, with 8 positions matching TRDD2. CDR1 TSWWSYY and CDR2 QGS come from the germline V gene. Trimming at V came to 3 bases and at J to 8 bases, leaving 17 bases not matched to a gene. The CDR3 is made up of 17 amino acids. CDR3 sequence (DNA): TGTGCTCTTGGGGAGGCTTCCTACGTTTTCCTCGGACCCAAACTCATCTTT. Translation gives CALGEASYVFLGPKLIF.

This chain joins TRDV1 and TRDJ1, with 10 bases aligning to TRDD3. From germline, CDR1 is TSWWSYY and CDR2 QGS. V lost 1 base to trimming and J lost 4 bases; unmatched junction nucleotides: 57. The CDR3 length is 33 residues. CDR3 DNA sequence: TGTGCTCTTGGGGAACGTACCGCCCGCTCCCCGACTCGGCCTTCTCCATCACATGGCCTGCTGGGGGATATGGGGGTTCGGGGCGATAAACTCATCTTT. It specifies CALGERTARSPTRPSPSHGLLGDMGVRGDKLIF.

The chain couples TRDV1 to TRDJ1, with 9 bases that match TRDD2. V trimming: 3 bases; J trimming: 1 base; junction bases outside the gene matches: 9. The CDR3 spans 17 residues. The V gene's germline CDR1 is TSWWSYY and CDR2 QGS. The CDR3 loop reads CALGELPSYDVTDKLIF. DNA for the CDR3: TGTGCTCTTGGGGAGCTTCCTTCCTACGATGTCACCGATAAACTCATCTTT.

This chain connects TRDV1 to TRDJ1, with TRDD3 matching 7 bases. The CDR3 runs to 19 residues. The V and J ends lost 0 bases and 0 bases, in that order; junction bases with no gene match: 13. Germline CDR1 is TSWWSYY and CDR2 is QGS. This CDR3 reads CALGELNRPGGWYTDKLIF. The DNA for the CDR3 is TGTGCTCTTGGGGAACTAAACAGGCCTGGGGGTTGGTACACCGATAAACTCATCTTT.

This clone was counted a few times. Sequence at one end of the junction differs from germline and may be a read error. The chain employs TRDV1 and TRDJ1; 8 bases agree with TRDD3. Germline V gene lookup returns CDR1 TSWWSYY and CDR2 QGS. This CDR3 is 19 amino acids long. The CDR3: CALGELRTYCAGGRNNLIF. CDR3 bases: TGTGCTCTTGGGGAACTTAGAACCTACTGTGCTGGGGGACGAAATAACCTCATCTTT.

The rearrangement joins TRDV1 to TRDJ1; 7 nucleotides agree with TRDD3. V lost 0 bases and J lost 4; bases outside the gene matches: 20. Germline CDR1 TSWWSYY, CDR2 QGS. CDR3 length equals 20 residues. The CDR3 sequence is CALGELDFLYYWGGSDKLIF. As DNA, the CDR3 is TGTGCTCTTGGGGAACTTGATTTCCTCTACTACTGGGGTGGCAGCGATAAACTCATCTTT.

J is TRDJ1 and V is TRDV1, with 8 bases lining up with TRDD3. CDR1 and CDR2 from the germline V gene are TSWWSYY and QGS. Trimming removed 5 bases from V and 3 bases from J; junction bases left unmatched: 20. This CDR3 is built from 19 residues. In nucleotides, the CDR3 is TGTGCTCTTGGGCCTCTTCCTGTCGACTGGGGGCTAGGGGCCGATAAACTCATCTTT. Its protein is CALGPLPVDWGLGADKLIF.

This clone was counted only a few times. The same CDR3 is also encoded by other DNA sequences in this sample. V gene TRDV1 combines with J gene TRDJ1, with D possibly matching TRDD3 (6 bases). Trimming took off 1 base at V and 2 bases at J, with 17 bases between the two ends. There are 17 residues in the CDR3. Germline V gene lookup returns CDR1 TSWWSYY and CDR2 QGS. CDR3 amino acids: CALGEPGGIEWTDKLIF. CDR3 nucleotide sequence: TGTGCTCTTGGGGAACCGGGAGGGATAGAGTGGACCGATAAACTCATCTTT.

The chain employs TRDV1 and TRDJ1; 8 bases align to TRDD3. CDR3 length: 20 residues. The V and J ends lost 4 bases and 1 base, in that order; junction bases with no gene match: 20. Per germline, CDR1 TSWWSYY and CDR2 QGS. The CDR3 nucleotides read TGTGCTCTTGGGGGAAAGTCCAACACGGGATACGCGTTGGGCACCGATAAACTCATCTTT. Protein sequence: CALGGKSNTGYALGTDKLIF.

This clone was seen a few times. J is TRDJ1 and V is TRDV1, with a tentative D call TRDD2 (9 bases). V gave up 3 bases and J gave up 0 bases, with 32 bases separating them. In germline, CDR1 is TSWWSYY, CDR2 QGS. The CDR3 is 22 residues long. CDR3 DNA sequence: TGTGCTCTTGGGGAGGGGCCTTCCTACCACAGGGGATACAGGGTGTACACCGATAAACTCATCTTT. This sequence encodes CALGEGPSYHRGYRVYTDKLIF.

This clone is medium-sized. The rearrangement links TRDV2 to TRDJ1; 12 bases fit TRDD3. The junction had 28 bases not matched to a gene; V was cut back by 3 bases and J by 0 bases. The CDR3 is 24 amino acids. The V gene's germline CDR1 is GEAIGNYY and CDR2 EKD. CDR3 bases: TGTGCCTGTGACCACTTCCAAGTGGAGTACTGGGGGATACCCCACCCTCTGTACACCGATAAACTCATCTTT. Its protein product is CACDHFQVEYWGIPHPLYTDKLIF.

Points on this clone: Sequence at one end of the junction differs from germline and may be a read error. This rearrangement joins TRDV1 to TRDJ1, with D maybe TRDD3 (6 bases). CDR3 length equals 16 residues. Germline CDR1 reads TSWWSYY; CDR2 reads QGS. The CDR3 protein is CALGKRGFPYTAKLIF. As DNA, the CDR3 is TGTGCTCTTGGGAAGAGGGGATTCCCGTACACCGCTAAACTCATCTTT.

Comments on this clone: One end of the junction is discordant with germline, which a read error may explain. The chain is built from TRDV2 and TRDJ1; 7 nucleotides line up with TRDD3. Germline V gives CDR1 GEAIGNYY, CDR2 EKD. The CDR3 length is 24 residues. The DNA for the CDR3 is TGTGCATCTCCCACTTCTGCTGTGGGATACTGTAAAGACCTGCCCTACGTGTACACCGACAAACTCATCTTT. Translating gives CASPTSAVGYCKDLPYVYTDKLIF.

The chain employs TRDV1 and TRDJ1, with TRDD3 identical over 10 bases. This CDR3 region has 21 residues. V gave up 4 bases and J gave up 4 bases; unmatched junction bases: 24. CDR1 is TSWWSYY and CDR2 is QGS in the germline V gene. The CDR3 DNA reads as TGTGCTCTTGGGGTCCTCCTTCCGAGTACTGGGGGATCAGGTGGAGGCGATAAACTCATCTTT. It is translated as CALGVLLPSTGGSGGGDKLIF.

The chain joins TRDV1 to TRDJ1; 7 bases align to TRDD3. CDR1 TSWWSYY and CDR2 QGS come from the germline V gene. The V and J ends lost 4 bases and 9 bases, in that order; junction bases with no gene match: 23. There are 18 residues in the CDR3. The CDR3 is CALGVRGGGRDGIHQLIF. The CDR3 nucleotides are TGTGCTCTTGGGGTCCGCGGAGGAGGTCGGGACGGGATACATCAACTCATCTTT.

The rearrangement joins TRDV1 to TRDJ1; a weak D match, TRDD2 (6 bases). This CDR3 is built from 17 residues. CDR1 TSWWSYY and CDR2 QGS come from the germline V gene. The germline V and J ends were trimmed by 0 bases and 4 bases, with 18 bases remaining between them. CDR3 amino acids: CALGELILPARIDKLIF. The CDR3 DNA is TGTGCTCTTGGGGAACTTATCCTTCCGGCTCGCATCGATAAACTCATCTTT.

This clone turned up a few times. V is TRDV1 and J is TRDJ1, with 10 bases lining up with TRDD3. The CDR3 runs 22 residues. Trimming took 2 bases from V and 0 from J; bases not matched to a gene: 21. CDR1 and CDR2 from the germline V gene are TSWWSYY and QGS. This CDR3 reads CALGEFLNPFGGGYRDTDKLIF. As DNA, the CDR3 is TGTGCTCTTGGGGAATTCCTGAACCCCTTCGGTGGGGGATACAGGGACACCGATAAACTCATCTTT.

This clone was seen more than once but under ten times. This chain connects TRDV1 to TRDJ1, with 13 bases matching TRDD3. The CDR3 has 22 amino acids. Germline CDR1 and CDR2: TSWWSYY and QGS. The V segment lost 2 bases and the J segment 0 bases; nucleotides outside the gene matches: 18. The CDR3 DNA sequence: TGTGCTCTTGGGGAAAAAAACCCCCTGTACTGGGGGATACGACCGTACACCGATAAACTCATCTTT. Protein: CALGEKNPLYWGIRPYTDKLIF.

This clone was seen just once. The V and J genes are TRDV1 and TRDJ1; TRDD3 aligns across 9 bases. With 2 bases clipped from V and 10 bases from J, the junction kept 20 bases outside the gene matches. CDR3 length equals 18 residues. Germline-derived CDR1 and CDR2 are TSWWSYY and QGS. The CDR3, as DNA: TGTGCTCTTGGGGAAATACCGCAAAAGGTACTGGGGGAGAAGAGACTCATCTTT. Its translation is CALGEIPQKVLGEKRLIF.

This chain connects TRDV1 to TRDJ1, with D possibly matching TRDD3 (5 bases). V was cut by 1 base and J by 4 bases, with 19 bases left in between. The CDR3 extends over 17 amino acids. CDR1 and CDR2 from the germline V gene are TSWWSYY and QGS. DNA for the CDR3: TGTGCTCTTGGGGAACGACAACTAATCTTGCTGGGCGATAAACTCATCTTT. Encoded protein: CALGERQLILLGDKLIF.

Remarks on this clone: Being one base from a much bigger clone, this may be a read error. The rearrangement links TRDV1 to TRDJ1; D is possibly TRDD2 or TRDD3 (7 bases each). Germline V gene lookup returns CDR1 TSWWSYY and CDR2 QGS. V was shortened by 2 bases and J by 0 bases, with 19 bases between the two germline ends. The CDR3 covers 18 residues. In DNA, the CDR3 is TGTGCTCTTGGGGAATTCCTACAGGGGGATCTGAACACCGATAAACTCATCTTT. This gives the protein CALGEFLQGDLNTDKLIF.